One and the same sample provided the 18 T cell receptor beta chains below, sequenced in a study of cytomegalovirus exposure and HLA in healthy donors. Data came from immunoSEQ multiplex PCR; TCRdb stores just in-frame clones and leaves some out. The sample holds roughly 260,000 clones, around nine tenths seen once. The sequenced material came from PBMCs. These receptors all come from a man aged 18 to 30 in good health and CMV-seronegative.

This clone occurred once. This chain connects TRBV7-2 to TRBJ1-2; D call uncertain. Trimming removed 3 bases at V and 9 bases at J, with 20 bases between. The V gene's germline CDR1 is SGHTA and CDR2 FQGNSA. CDR3 length: 15 residues. The CDR3 DNA follows: TGTGCCAGCAGCTTCAGATCCCCGGGAGGGTGGCGCTACACCTTC. The encoded protein is CASSFRSPGGWRYTF.

V usage is TRBV7-9 and J usage is TRBJ2-3; 12 bases line up with TRBD2. Germline CDR1 reads SEHNR; CDR2 reads FQNEAQ (reference sequence). Unmatched junction bases numbered 5, after V lost 5 bases and J lost 2 bases. The CDR3 runs 16 residues. The CDR3 loop reads CASSPGTSGPTDTQYF. CDR3 bases: TGTGCCAGCAGCCCCGGGACTAGCGGGCCCACAGATACGCAGTATTTT.

This clone is a singleton in its sample. The rearrangement links TRBV4-3 to TRBJ1-6, with unresolved D. Germline V gene data show CDR1 as LGHNA and CDR2 as YSLEER. Trimming removed 0 bases from V and 13 bases from J, with 16 bases in between. The CDR3 loop spans 15 amino acids. CDR3 bases: TGCGCCAGCAGCCAAGATTCCTTACGGCGAGGCCCCCTCCACTTT. Residues: CASSQDSLRRGPLHF.

The J gene is TRBJ2-1, the V gene TRBV29-1; 15 positions agree with TRBD2. The CDR3 has 17 residues. The trim removed 6 bases at V and 2 bases at J, leaving 8 bases unmatched. Germline V gene lookup returns CDR1 SQVTM and CDR2 ANQGSEA. The DNA of the CDR3 is TGCAGCGTCGATGGACTAGCGGGAGGGAGTACCTACAATGAGCAGTTCTTC. It translates to CSVDGLAGGSTYNEQFF.

This chain links TRBV28 with TRBJ2-7; no reliable D call. Germline V gives CDR1 MDHEN, CDR2 SYDVKM. The CDR3 loop spans 13 amino acids. The germline V and J ends were trimmed by 5 bases and 2 bases, with 10 bases remaining between them. The CDR3 spells CASSPIEAYEQYF. The CDR3 DNA follows: TGTGCCAGCAGTCCAATAGAAGCCTACGAGCAGTACTTC. Complete variable domain (other parts from reference TRBV28 and TRBJ2-7): DVKVTQSSRYLVKRTGEKVFLECVQDMDHENMFWYRQDPGLGLRLIYFSYDVKMKEKGDIPEGYSVSREKKERFSLILESASTNQTSMYLCASSPIEAYEQYFGPGTRLTVT.

This chain uses TRBV28 with TRBJ2-7; the D gene is possibly TRBD1 (5 bases). The length of the CDR3 is 13 residues. The V and J ends lost 2 bases and 5 bases respectively, with 10 bases between them. Per germline, CDR1 MDHEN and CDR2 SYDVKM. CDR3 in amino acids: CASSLVVGDEQYF. For the CDR3, the DNA is TGTGCCAGCAGTTTAGTCGTAGGGGACGAGCAGTACTTC.

This chain connects TRBV27 to TRBJ1-1; a weak D match, TRBD1 (5 bases). The CDR3 consists of 13 residues. Per the germline V gene, CDR1 is MNHEY and CDR2 is SMNVEV (reference sequence). Trimming pared 2 bases from V and 4 bases from J, leaving 8 bases between. The CDR3 is CASSLGAVTEAFF. CDR3 DNA: TGTGCCAGCAGTTTAGGGGCGGTCACTGAAGCTTTCTTT.

This clone has just one count. J is TRBJ2-1 and V is TRBV20-1, with 7 positions matching TRBD1. After removal of 5 bases from V and 6 bases from J, the junction contained 1 base not matched to a gene. CDR1 is DFQATT and CDR2 is SNEGSKA in the germline V gene (reference sequence). The CDR3 contains 11 residues. The CDR3, as DNA: TGCAGTGCTTACAGGGGCAATGAGCAGTTCTTC. Its protein is CSAYRGNEQFF.

This clone came up many times. This chain joins TRBV2 and TRBJ1-5, with 7 bases that match TRBD1. With 7 bases clipped from V and 4 bases from J, the junction kept 7 bases outside the gene matches. Looked up from germline, CDR1 is SNHLY and CDR2 is FYNNEI. This CDR3 is 14 amino acids long. Here the CDR3 reads CASNQGQTNQPQHF. As DNA, the CDR3 is TGTGCCAGCAACCAGGGACAGACAAATCAGCCCCAGCATTTT.

The chain employs TRBV30 and TRBJ2-1, with TRBD2 identical over 12 bases. This CDR3 is 16 amino acids long. Unmatched junction bases numbered 7, after V lost 2 bases and J lost 5 bases. Germline-derived CDR1 and CDR2 are GTSNPN and SVGIG (reference sequence). CDR3 sequence (DNA): TGTGCCTGGAGTTCCCGAGGACTAGCGGGGAACAATGAGCAGTTCTTC. As protein: CAWSSRGLAGNNEQFF. Based on the CDR3 plus reference TRBV30 and TRBJ2-1, the full variable domain is SQTIHQWPATLVQPVGSPLSLECTVEGTSNPNLYWYRQAAGRGLQLLFYSVGIGQISSEVPQNLSASRPQDRQFILSSKKLLLSDSGFYLCAWSSRGLAGNNEQFFGPGTRLTVL.

The rearrangement links TRBV5-1 to TRBJ2-5; D is unresolved. The V end was cut by 0 bases, the J end by 3 bases, with 3 bases between. Germline V CDR1 and CDR2: SGHRS, YFSETQ. The CDR3 contains 12 residues. Written as DNA, the CDR3 is TGCGCCAGCAGCTTGGATAAAGAGACCCAGTACTTC. Translation: CASSLDKETQYF.

This clone occurred once. V is TRBV6-1 and J is TRBJ1-6; a weak D match, TRBD1 (5 bases). The CDR3 covers 15 residues. V was pared by 6 bases and J by 0 bases, with 9 bases between. Germline CDR1 and CDR2: MNHNS and SASEGT. The chain's CDR3 is CASRGGSSYNSPLHF. CDR3 sequence (DNA): TGTGCCAGCAGGGGGGGGAGCTCCTATAATTCACCCCTCCACTTT.

This clone was observed a single time. The rearrangement uses TRBV9 and TRBJ2-3; D may be TRBD2 (6 bases). V lost 3 bases and J lost 2, with 16 bases in between. The germline CDR1 and CDR2 sequences are SGDLS and YYNGEE. CDR3 length equals 16 residues. CDR3 sequence: CASSAMGGASTDTQYF. The CDR3 DNA reads as TGTGCCAGCAGCGCCATGGGAGGAGCGTCCACAGATACGCAGTATTTT.

The V and J genes are TRBV9 and TRBJ2-3; TRBD2 matches 8 bases. The germline V gene encodes CDR1 SGDLS and CDR2 YYNGEE. CDR3 length: 15 amino acids. The trim removed 6 bases at V and 3 bases at J, leaving 9 bases unmatched. The CDR3 is CASTSGTRGTDTQYF. The CDR3 nucleotides read TGTGCCAGCACCTCCGGGACTAGAGGGACAGATACGCAGTATTTT.

This chain joins TRBV6-5 and TRBJ2-7; 10 bases are a match to TRBD1. V dropped 5 bases and J dropped 7; count of bases not matched to a gene: 5. Germline lookup yields CDR1 MNHEY and CDR2 SVGAGI. This CDR3 spans 13 amino acids. The CDR3 DNA is TGTGCCAGCAGTCGACAGGGGGCGCGGGAGCAGTACTTC. This translates into CASSRQGAREQYF.

This chain joins TRBV7-9 and TRBJ1-1; D is ambiguous. Trimming shortened V by 1 base and J by 2 bases, and 11 bases separated the two germline ends. The CDR3 runs 15 residues. Germline CDR1 reads SEHNR; CDR2 reads FQNEAQ (reference sequence). DNA of the CDR3: TGTGCCAGCAGCTTAGATCGGGTACTAAACACTGAAGCTTTCTTT. Its translation is CASSLDRVLNTEAFF.

The chain uses TRBV4-3 and TRBJ2-3; D is possibly TRBD2 (6 bases). V gave up 4 bases and J gave up 0 bases, with 17 bases separating them. This CDR3 spans 17 amino acids. In germline, CDR1 is LGHNA, CDR2 YSLEER. CDR3 coding DNA: TGCGCCAGCAGCCCAGAGGTGAGCGGGCTAAGCACAGATACGCAGTATTTT. It translates to CASSPEVSGLSTDTQYF.

The chain uses TRBV28 and TRBJ2-2, with D possibly TRBD1 on 5 matching bases. This CDR3 spans 16 amino acids. Trimming removed 7 bases from V and 6 bases from J, with 21 bases in between. CDR1 MDHEN and CDR2 SYDVKM come from the germline V gene. CDR3 bases: TGTGCCAGCATTTCGCAGGGCCGTGGGGCGTCCGGGGAGCTGTTTTTT. This sequence encodes CASISQGRGASGELFF.